Listed below are T cell receptor beta chains from one sample, sequenced in a study of T cell changes during pregnancy in multiple sclerosis. Generated by immunoSEQ multiplex PCR, the TCRdb table keeps only in-frame clones and is missing some. The sample has tens of thousands of clones, roughly 90% seen once. The sample was CD8+ T cells from peripheral blood mononuclear cells, taken in the third trimester of pregnancy. These receptors were collected from a female donor with multiple sclerosis, enrolled in a pregnancy study. Each CDR3 is given without its conserved first and last residue.

J,V,CDR3
TRBJ2-3,TRBV4-1,ASSYDGTDTQY
TRBJ2-1,TRBV7-9,ALRGGLTAARSYNEQF
TRBJ2-5,TRBV7-9,ASSSGHDGSQETQY
TRBJ2-5,TRBV15,ATSRDRGGPETQY
TRBJ2-7,TRBV5-6,ASSLAAAHEQY
TRBJ2-7,TRBV27,ASSLARAHEQY
TRBJ2-3,TRBV28,ASSPRLATSTDTQY
TRBJ2-3,TRBV15,ATSRDQGSTDTQY
TRBJ2-1,TRBV6-4,ASSETGGFYNEQF
TRBJ1-4,TRBV28,ASSLELFEKLF
TRBJ2-1,TRBV19,ASSDTSLLRDRGLNEQF
TRBJ1-2,TRBV5-1,ASSLVGRELDRYT
TRBJ1-2,TRBV27,ASSSPGQRNYGYT
TRBJ2-5,TRBV5-1,ASSYGGGSGETQY
TRBJ1-2,TRBV6-6,ASSAIPGQLNYGYT
TRBJ2-1,TRBV9,ASSLGIYNEQF
TRBJ2-7,TRBV23-1,ARDRGYEQY
TRBJ1-1,TRBV19,ASSIPGGGTGANTEAF
TRBJ1-1,TRBV5-4,ASSLDGRASGAF
TRBJ2-5,TRBV27,ASSLYTGAGQETQY
TRBJ2-5,TRBV5-6,ASSKPGLVKETQY
TRBJ1-4,TRBV4-2,ASSQEQGRTNEKLF
TRBJ2-3,TRBV28,ASHPRERAGARDTQY
TRBJ2-7,TRBV14,ASSQGLAGVTPYEQY
TRBJ1-4,TRBV27,ASSLTYRGKEKLF
TRBJ2-1,TRBV19,ASSMTSGLNEQF
TRBJ2-2,TRBV29-1,SGTDSTTGELF
TRBJ2-7,TRBV5-1,ASSFQQGYSYEQY
TRBJ2-1,TRBV7-3,ASSLAGEGEQF
TRBJ2-7,TRBV29-1,SGGWSSYEQY